Listed below are T cell receptor beta chains from one sample, sequenced in a study of CD8+CD57+ T cells in acquired aplastic anemia. Each CDR3 protein gets one entry after TCRdb re-called the reads with MiXCR. The repertoire holds about 420,000 distinct CDR3 sequences, 65% to 75% seen once, with 3.5% to 4.5% in the top ten. Sequencing was done on a sample of sorted CD4+, CD8+, or CD8+CD57+ T cells (not recorded which) from PBMCs. The receptors stem from a human donor in good health, serving as a control. CDR3s include the opening cysteine and the closing phenylalanine or tryptophan. Each record gives: V gene, J gene, D gene, clone size, CDR3 length, CDR3 protein, CDR3 DNA. D genes are given only for firm matches. Some rows have no size entry. The others give once, few or many, or a class for an expanded clone.

TRBV11-2	TRBJ2-3	-	once	14	CASSFLRRSDGQYF	TGTGCCAGCAGCTTTCTCAGACGTTCAGACGGGCAGTACTTT
TRBV4-2	TRBJ2-7	-	-	12	CASTQGVYVQYF	TGTGCCAGCACCCAGGGTGTCTACGTGCAGTACTTC
TRBV20-1	TRBJ1-3	-	-	13	CSVGKGTGNTIYF	TGCAGCGTTGGGAAGGGGACTGGAAACACCATATATTTT
TRBV2	TRBJ1-1	-	-	12	CASTGLNTEDYF	TGTGCCAGCACAGGACTTAACACTGAAGATTACTTC
TRBV7-9	TRBJ2-6	-	-	15	CASSLDVAGANVPTF	TGTGCCAGCAGCTTGGATGTCGCTGGGGCCAACGTCCCGACTTTC
TRBV7-2	TRBJ1-6	TRBD1	-	17	CASSSPPGQGAGSPLHF	TGTGCCAGCAGCTCCCCTCCGGGACAGGGTGCGGGGTCACCCCTCCACTTC
TRBV20-1	TRBJ1-1	TRBD1	-	13	CSAREDRATEAFF	TGCAGTGCTAGGGAAGACAGGGCCACTGAAGCTTTCTTT
TRBV7-2	TRBJ2-1	TRBD2	-	15	CASRLGVAGGNVQFF	TGTGCCAGCAGATTAGGTGTAGCGGGGGGGAATGTGCAGTTCTTC
TRBV20-1	TRBJ1-1	-	-	15	CSARELMRLDTEAFF	TGCAGTGCTAGAGAACTAATGCGTTTAGACACTGAAGCTTTCTTT
TRBV25-1	TRBJ1-2	-	many	16	CASSESAQVFTRGYTF	TGTGCCAGCAGTGAATCCGCACAGGTTTTCACCCGTGGCTACACCTTC
TRBV7-2	TRBJ2-1	-	-	16	CASSLGPRPSLNEQFF	TGTGCCAGCAGTCTGGGGCCAAGACCCTCCCTCAATGAGCAGTTCTTC
TRBV6-6	TRBJ2-5	-	-	14	CASSSVGETETQYF	TGTGCCAGCAGCTCTGTGGGAGAGACAGAGACCCAGTACTTC
TRBV9	TRBJ2-5	-	-	14	CASSPGASGGTQYF	TGTGCCAGCAGCCCCGGGGCGAGCGGAGGCACCCAGTACTTC
TRBV9	TRBJ1-6	TRBD1	-	16	CASSVVGGLSGNTLHF	TGTGCCAGCAGCGTAGTAGGGGGCCTCTCTGGAAACACCCTCCACTTT
TRBV2	TRBJ1-1	-	-	13	CASSLKSDTAAFF	TGTGCCAGCAGCTTGAAGAGTGACACTGCAGCTTTCTTT
TRBV2	TRBJ1-6	-	-	13	CASTQGVWSPLHF	TGTGCCAGCACCCAGGGCGTATGGTCACCCCTCCACTTT
TRBV27	TRBJ2-5	TRBD2	many	16	CASSPGLAGGQETQYF	TGTGCCAGCAGTCCGGGACTAGCGGGGGGCCAAGAGACCCAGTACTTC
TRBV12-3/TRBV12-4	TRBJ2-3	-	-	14	CASSTGLHTDTQYF	TGTGCCAGCAGCACGGGACTCCACACAGATACGCAGTATTTT